This is a list of T cell receptor beta chains from one sample in a study of blood T cells in healthy people across ages. TCRdb redid the calling of the 5' RACE reads with MiXCR, one entry per CDR3 protein. The sample lists 1.5 million to 2 million distinct CDR3 sequences, 28% occurring once. The material sequenced was blood. The receptors were gathered from a woman in her twenties or thirties in good health. CDR3s include the opening cysteine and the closing phenylalanine or tryptophan. D genes are given only for firm matches. Size is stated for part of the rows, as once, few or many counts, or as a class when the clone is expanded.

abundance	v_gene	d_gene	j_gene	CDR3nt	CDR3aa
.	TRBV5-5	.	TRBJ2-5	TGTGCCAGCAACAACGCCCCCGGGACCCAAGAGACCCAGTACTTC	CASNNAPGTQETQYF
few	TRBV15	TRBD1	TRBJ2-7	TGTGCCACCAGCAGGAAAGGGGGCCGGGTGTACGAGCAGTACTTC	CATSRKGGRVYEQYF
once	TRBV7-2	.	TRBJ2-4	TGTGCCAGCAGCTCCCGGGTGACAGGAGCCCTCTGCAATGAGCAGTACTTC	CASSSRVTGALCNEQYF
.	TRBV7-6	.	TRBJ1-3	TGTGCCAGCAACTTAGCGGTCCCGGGAAAAACTGGAAACACCATATATTTT	CASNLAVPGKTGNTIYF
.	TRBV3-1	.	TRBJ2-1	TGTGCCAGCAGCCAGGCGTATAGCAATACCGGGAATGAGCAGTTCTTC	CASSQAYSNTGNEQFF
many	TRBV7-2	.	TRBJ1-5	TGTGCCAGCAGCTTTAGTCTACTTCAGCCCCAGCATTTT	CASSFSLLQPQHF
.	TRBV20-1	.	TRBJ2-1	TGCAGTGCTAGAGGGGAGGGGGGACCCAACAATGAGCAGTTCTTC	CSARGEGGPNNEQFF
.	TRBV2	TRBD2	TRBJ2-1	TGTGCCAGCAGTCGCGGGGGGGCAAACTACAATGAGCAGTTCTTC	CASSRGGANYNEQFF
.	TRBV4-1	TRBD1	TRBJ2-7	TGCGCCAGCAGCCAGGACAGGGAGGAGGGGACCTACGAGCGGTACTTC	CASSQDREEGTYERYF
.	TRBV28	.	TRBJ1-5	TGTGCCAGCAGTTTAACAGGGACCTCCTCTCAGCCCCAGCATTTT	CASSLTGTSSQPQHF
.	TRBV20-1	TRBD1	TRBJ2-7	TGCAGTGCTCTTACCGGGACAGAATCCTACGAGCAGTACTTC	CSALTGTESYEQYF
.	TRBV7-6	.	TRBJ1-1	TGTGCCAGCACTCGAGGGGTCGAGGGGACTGAAGCTTTCTTT	CASTRGVEGTEAFF
once	TRBV27	TRBD1	TRBJ1-1	TGTGCCAGCAGCCGGTCCGGGACAGGGGGATTAGAAGTTTTCTTT	CASSRSGTGGLEVFF
many	TRBV10-3	.	TRBJ2-5	TGTGCCATCAGTGATGAGGGTTATGGGAAAGAGACCCAGTACTTC	CAISDEGYGKETQYF
few	TRBV29-1	.	TRBJ1-4	TGCAGCGTTGGGTTGGGCCGGATGGACTGGGGTGAAAAACTGTTTTTT	CSVGLGRMDWGEKLFF
few	TRBV6-2/TRBV6-3	.	TRBJ2-2	TGTGCCAGCAGTTCCCGATCCGGGACAAACACCGGGGAGCTGTTTTTT	CASSSRSGTNTGELFF
.	TRBV5-1	TRBD2	TRBJ2-2	TGCGCCAGCAGCCGCGGGGGGGCCGACGGCGGGGAGCTGTTTTTT	CASSRGGADGGELFF
.	TRBV12-3/TRBV12-4	TRBD2	TRBJ2-6	TGTGCCAGCAGGGAAGGACTAGCGGGAGTCTCCGGGGCCAACGTCCTGACTTTC	CASREGLAGVSGANVLTF
.	TRBV29-1	.	TRBJ2-7	TGCAGCGCCCGGTGGGGAGGGGGCGAGCAGTACTTC	CSARWGGGEQYF
many	TRBV14	.	TRBJ2-7	TGTGCCAGCAGCCAAACAGGACTAACCTACGAGCAGTACTTC	CASSQTGLTYEQYF
few	TRBV7-9	.	TRBJ2-5	TGTGCCAGCAGCTTAGCGGTCAGTCTCTACCAAGAGACCCAGTACTTC	CASSLAVSLYQETQYF
many	TRBV20-1	TRBD1	TRBJ1-2	TGCAGTGCGCACGACTCAGGGGGCAGTAGGGGCTACACCTTC	CSAHDSGGSRGYTF